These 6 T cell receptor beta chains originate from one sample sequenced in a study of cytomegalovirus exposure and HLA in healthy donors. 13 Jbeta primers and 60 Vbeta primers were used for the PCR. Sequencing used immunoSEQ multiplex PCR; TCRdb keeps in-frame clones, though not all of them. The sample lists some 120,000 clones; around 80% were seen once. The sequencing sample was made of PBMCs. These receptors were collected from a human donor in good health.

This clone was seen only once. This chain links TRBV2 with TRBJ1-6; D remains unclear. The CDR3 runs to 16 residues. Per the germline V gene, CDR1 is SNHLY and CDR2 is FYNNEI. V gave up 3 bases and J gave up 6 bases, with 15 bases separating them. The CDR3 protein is CASSDPLVQSNSPLHF. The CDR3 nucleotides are TGTGCCAGCAGTGACCCCTTGGTACAGAGTAATTCACCCCTCCACTTT. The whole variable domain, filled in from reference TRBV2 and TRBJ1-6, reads EPEVTQTPSHQVTQMGQEVILRCVPISNHLYFYWYRQILGQKVEFLVSFYNNEISEKSEIFDDQFSVERPDGSNFTLKIRSTKLEDSAMYFCASSDPLVQSNSPLHFGNGTRLTVT.

CDR3 sequence: CASSSRTGYNEQFF. In DNA, the CDR3 is TGTGCCAGCAGCTCCCGGACAGGCTACAATGAGCAGTTCTTC. The chain joins TRBV13 to TRBJ2-1, with TRBD1 identical over 7 bases. The V segment lost 4 bases and the J segment 3 bases; nucleotides outside the gene matches: 3. This CDR3 spans 14 amino acids. Per germline, CDR1 PRHDT and CDR2 FYEKMQ (reference sequence).

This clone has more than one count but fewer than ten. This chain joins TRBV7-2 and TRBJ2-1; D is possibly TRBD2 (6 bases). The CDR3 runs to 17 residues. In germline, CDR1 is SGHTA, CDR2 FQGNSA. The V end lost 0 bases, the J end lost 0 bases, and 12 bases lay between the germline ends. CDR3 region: CASSLASGAVSYNEQFF. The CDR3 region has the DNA TGTGCCAGCAGCTTAGCTTCGGGAGCCGTCTCCTACAATGAGCAGTTCTTC.

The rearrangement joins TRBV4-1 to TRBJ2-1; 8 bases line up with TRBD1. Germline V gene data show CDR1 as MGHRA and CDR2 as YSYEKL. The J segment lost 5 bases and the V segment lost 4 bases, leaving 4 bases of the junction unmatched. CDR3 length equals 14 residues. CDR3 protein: CASSLGQGHNEQFF. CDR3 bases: TGCGCCAGCAGCCTCGGACAGGGTCACAATGAGCAGTTCTTC.

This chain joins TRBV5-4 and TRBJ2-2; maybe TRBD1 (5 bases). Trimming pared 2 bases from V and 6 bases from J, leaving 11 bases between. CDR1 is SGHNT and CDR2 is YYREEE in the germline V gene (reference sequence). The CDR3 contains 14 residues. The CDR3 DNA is TGTGCCAGCAGCTTTCTGCAGGGCTCCGGGGAGCTGTTTTTT. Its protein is CASSFLQGSGELFF.

In nucleotides, the CDR3 is TGTGCCAGCAGTGAAGATGTGCAGGGATATAATGAGCAGTTCTTC. The encoded protein is CASSEDVQGYNEQFF. This chain uses TRBV2 with TRBJ2-1; TRBD1 is a possible D gene (5 bases). Trimming removed 1 base at V and 7 bases at J, with 14 bases between. CDR3 length equals 15 residues. Per germline, CDR1 SNHLY and CDR2 FYNNEI.